This T cell receptor beta chain was profiled in a study of OX40 agonist ivuxolimab in advanced cancers. Study at large: Partial responses were achieved by three patients: one hepatocellular carcinoma, two cutaneous melanoma.

Assay: immunoSEQ multiplex PCR; the TCRdb copy retains only in-frame clones and omits some. The data show some 97,000 clones, more than 85% seen once. Germline V gives CDR1 GTSNPN, CDR2 SVGIG (reference sequence). Between the trimmed V and J ends, which lost 1 base and 7 bases, there was a span of 7 bases. This CDR3 comprises 11 residues. The receptor was isolated from an adult with an advanced solid tumor such as melanoma, head and neck, liver or kidney cancer. Sequenced here: CD4+ or CD8+ T cells sorted from blood, sampled in a trial of the OX40 agonist ivuxolimab. This sequence joins TRBV30 and TRBJ1-2; maybe TRBD1 (5 bases). The DNA of the CDR3 is TGTGCCTGGAGTGACCAGGGTGGCTACACCTTC. Protein product: CAWSDQGGYTF.